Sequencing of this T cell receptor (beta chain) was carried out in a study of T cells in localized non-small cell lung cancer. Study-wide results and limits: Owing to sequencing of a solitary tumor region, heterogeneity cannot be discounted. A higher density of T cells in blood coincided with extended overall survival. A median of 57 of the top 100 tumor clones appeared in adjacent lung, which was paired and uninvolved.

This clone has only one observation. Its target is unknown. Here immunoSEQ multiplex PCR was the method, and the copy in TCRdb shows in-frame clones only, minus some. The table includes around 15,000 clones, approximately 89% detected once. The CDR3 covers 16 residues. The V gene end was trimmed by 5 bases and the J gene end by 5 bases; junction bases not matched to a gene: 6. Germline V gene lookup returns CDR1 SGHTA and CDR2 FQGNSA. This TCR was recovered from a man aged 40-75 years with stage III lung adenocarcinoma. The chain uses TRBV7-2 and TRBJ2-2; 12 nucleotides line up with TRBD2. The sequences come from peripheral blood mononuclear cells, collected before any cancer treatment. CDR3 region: CASSPRLAGVTGELFF. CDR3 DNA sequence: TGTGCCAGCAGCCCAAGACTAGCGGGAGTAACCGGGGAGCTGTTTTTT. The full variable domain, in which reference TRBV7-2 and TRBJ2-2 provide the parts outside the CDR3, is GAGVSQSPSNKVTEKGKDVELRCDPISGHTALYWYRQSLGQGLEFLIYFQGNSAPDKSGLPSDRFSAERTGGSVSTLTIQRTQQEDSAVYLCASSPRLAGVTGELFFGEGSRLTVL.